The next 30 T cell receptor beta chains were all read from a single sample in a study of T cell repertoires in cytomegalovirus infection. Their antigens are not known. TCRdb reprocessed the reads via MiXCR and lists one record per CDR3 protein. The profile shows hundreds of thousands of distinct CDR3 sequences, roughly 42% of them singletons. The sequenced sample was cultured PBMCs, obtained from culture after CMV antigen stimulation. Receptors originate from a human donor in good health (CMV status not recorded). Some clones in this sample may be carry-over from other donors' samples.

As DNA, the CDR3 is TGTGCCAGCAGTTTATTGGGAGCCCGACCCCTCCACTTT. Translated: CASSLLGARPLHF. The chain couples TRBV27 to TRBJ1-6, with D unclear. Trimming shortened V by 1 base and J by 12 bases, and 10 bases separated the two germline ends. CDR1 is MNHEY and CDR2 is SMNVEV in the germline V gene (reference sequence). The CDR3 is 13 amino acids.

This clonotype occurred a few times. The gene calls are TRBV12-3 or TRBV12-4 and TRBJ1-5, with TRBD1 matching 8 bases. Germline trimming cut 6 bases from V and 2 bases from J; bases unmatched to any gene: 12. CDR3 size: 17 residues. CDR3 nucleotide sequence: TGTGCCAGCAGCCCTGACAGGGGAGGGTTAGGCAATCAGCCCCAGCATTTT. It translates to CASSPDRGGLGNQPQHF.

This clonotype showed up just a few times. CDR3 in amino acids: CSVVGGRAHEQFF. CDR3 DNA: TGCAGCGTTGTCGGGGGGCGCGCCCACGAGCAGTTCTTC. The chain couples TRBV29-1 to TRBJ2-7; a weak D match, TRBD2 (7 bases). Matching the DNA end better, TRBJ2-1 makes the J call doubtful. This CDR3 is built from 13 residues. Per germline, CDR1 SQVTM and CDR2 ANQGSEA.

J is TRBJ2-1 and V is TRBV7-2; D is ambiguous. CDR1 is SGHTA, CDR2 FQGNSA, per germline. V was clipped by 2 bases and J by 3 bases, with 11 bases between them. The CDR3 totals 15 residues. The DNA of the CDR3 is TGTGCCAGCAGCTTATCTTGGCAGAACTACAATGAGCAGTTCTTC. Translating gives CASSLSWQNYNEQFF. Filled out from reference TRBV7-2 and TRBJ2-1, the complete variable domain reads GAGVSQSPSNKVTEKGKDVELRCDPISGHTALYWYRQSLGQGLEFLIYFQGNSAPDKSGLPSDRFSAERTGGSVSTLTIQRTQQEDSAVYLCASSLSWQNYNEQFFGPGTRLTVL.

Many counts were recorded for this clonotype. The chain couples TRBV7-2 to TRBJ2-7, with 12 nucleotides matching TRBD1. The CDR3 has 16 amino acids. The ends lost 1 base at V and 5 bases at J; junction bases unmatched: 6. Looked up from germline, CDR1 is SGHTA and CDR2 is FQGNSA. In nucleotides, the CDR3 is TGTGCCAGCAGCTTAGGCCCTGGGACAGGGGGCAACGAGCAGTACTTC. It yields the protein CASSLGPGTGGNEQYF.

The genes are TRBV7-2 and TRBJ2-5; TRBD2 matches at 8 bases. The CDR3 has 16 residues. The germline CDR1 and CDR2 sequences are SGHTA and FQGNSA. Trimming removed 5 bases from V and 5 bases from J; junction bases left unmatched: 13. The CDR3 loop reads CASSPFLGGAGETQYF. CDR3 coding DNA: TGTGCCAGCAGCCCATTTCTCGGGGGGGCGGGGGAGACCCAGTACTTC.

J is TRBJ1-2 and V is TRBV6-1; 9 nucleotides line up with TRBD1. Looked up from germline, CDR1 is MNHNS and CDR2 is SASEGT. This CDR3 has 15 amino acids. The V segment lost 6 bases and the J segment 2 bases; nucleotides outside the gene matches: 7. The CDR3 DNA reads as TGTGCCAGCAGCCGCCTCGGACAGGGGAACTATGGCTACACCTTC. It translates to CASSRLGQGNYGYTF.

V and J are TRBV7-2 and TRBJ1-1; 8 bases are shared with TRBD1. Germline V gene sequence: CDR1 SGHTA, CDR2 FQGNSA. J was trimmed by 4 bases and V by 2 bases; bases with no gene match: 6. The CDR3 contains 15 residues. The CDR3 protein is CASSLSTGVATEAFF. In nucleotides, the CDR3 is TGTGCCAGCAGCTTATCGACAGGGGTGGCCACTGAAGCTTTCTTT.

This clonotype was observed a handful of times. The CDR3 DNA reads as TGTGCCAGCAGTTATATCGATTTGGGGGGTAGCAATGAGCAGTTCTTC. It yields the protein CASSYIDLGGSNEQFF. The chain carries TRBV6-5 and TRBJ2-1; D possibly corresponds to TRBD2 (6 bases). The CDR3 runs 16 residues. In germline, CDR1 is MNHEY, CDR2 SVGAGI. Trimming stripped 3 bases from V and 6 bases from J, with 18 bases between.

The gene calls are TRBV20-1 and TRBJ2-1; 10 bases fit TRBD2. Germline CDR1 and CDR2: DFQATT and SNEGSKA (reference sequence). This CDR3 is built from 15 residues. V dropped 5 bases and J dropped 6; count of bases not matched to a gene: 10. CDR3 region: CSAPASGRGGNEQFF. The CDR3 DNA is TGCAGTGCTCCCGCCAGCGGGAGGGGGGGCAATGAGCAGTTCTTC.

The chain recombines TRBV5-1 with TRBJ1-1, with D perhaps matching TRBD1 (5 bases). Trimming removed 6 bases at V and 8 bases at J, with 20 bases between. Germline-derived CDR1 and CDR2 are SGHRS and YFSETQ. CDR3 length equals 14 residues. In DNA, the CDR3 is TGCGCCAGCAACCCCCTCGGGGCGTTCGGGGAAGCTTTCTTT. It encodes CASNPLGAFGEAFF. Full variable domain (rest looked up from reference TRBV5-1 and TRBJ1-1): KAGVTQTPRYLIKTRGQQVTLSCSPISGHRSVSWYQQTPGQGLQFLFEYFSETQRNKGNFPGRFSGRQFSNSRSEMNVSTLELGDSALYLCASNPLGAFGEAFFGQGTRLTVV.

This clonotype was seen a handful of times. The V call is TRBV7-8, the J call TRBJ1-1, with 10 bases matching TRBD1. With 1 base clipped from V and 6 bases from J, the junction kept 5 bases outside the gene matches. This CDR3 has 15 residues. From germline, CDR1 is SGHVS and CDR2 FQNEAQ. In nucleotides, the CDR3 is TGTGCCAGCAGCTTAGGGATGGACAGGGGGGCTGAAGCTTTCTTT. Amino acids: CASSLGMDRGAEAFF.

This clonotype has only a few counts. The chain recombines TRBV12-3 or TRBV12-4 with TRBJ1-2; maybe TRBD1 (5 bases). Trimming left V 3 bases short and J 4 bases short, with 9 bases between. This CDR3 spans 13 amino acids. CDR3 sequence (DNA): TGTGCCAGCAGTTTTCAGGGCACCTATGGCTACACCTTC. It translates to CASSFQGTYGYTF.

The chain recombines TRBV28 with TRBJ1-5; D possibly corresponds to TRBD1 (5 bases). Germline CDR1 is MDHEN and CDR2 is SYDVKM. This CDR3 spans 13 amino acids. V lost 7 bases, J lost 1 base, and 8 bases lay in between. The CDR3 sequence: CASIRDSNQPQHF. The CDR3 DNA reads as TGTGCCAGCATAAGGGACAGCAATCAGCCCCAGCATTTT.

The V gene is TRBV2, the J gene TRBJ2-3; D remains ambiguous. Trimming took 8 bases from V and 5 from J, leaving 17 bases between them. The CDR3 contains 14 residues. Germline CDR1 SNHLY, CDR2 FYNNEI. Here the CDR3 reads CASSKEEARDTQYF. In nucleotides, the CDR3 is TGTGCCAGCTCGAAGGAAGAGGCAAGAGATACGCAGTATTTT.

This clonotype was seen more than once but under ten times. V is TRBV30 and J is TRBJ2-7, with D uncertain. Trimming left V 2 bases short and J 5 bases short, with 7 bases between. The CDR3 length is 11 residues. From germline, CDR1 is GTSNPN and CDR2 SVGIG (reference sequence). The CDR3 loop reads CAWSIRDEQYF. The CDR3 DNA is TGTGCCTGGAGTATTCGGGACGAGCAGTACTTC. The variable domain in full, completed from reference TRBV30 and TRBJ2-7, reads SQTIHQWPATLVQPVGSPLSLECTVEGTSNPNLYWYRQAAGRGLQLLFYSVGIGQISSEVPQNLSASRPQDRQFILSSKKLLLSDSGFYLCAWSIRDEQYFGPGTRLTVT.

The sample holds a few counts of this clonotype. The chain links TRBV6-5 to TRBJ2-3; 7 nucleotides agree with TRBD1. Losses at the gene ends were 6 bases for V and 6 bases for J; bases not matched to a gene: 9. CDR1 and CDR2 (germline): MNHEY, SVGAGI. The CDR3 totals 14 residues. Here the CDR3 DNA reads TGTGCCAGCAGGATACAGGGGCTCCCGGATACGCAGTATTTT. Its translation: CASRIQGLPDTQYF.

CDR3 nucleotide sequence: TGTGCCAGCAGTCCCTTCAGCGGGGGGGTGGAGACCCAGTACTTC. This gives the protein CASSPFSGGVETQYF. The J gene is TRBJ2-5, the V gene TRBV12-3 or TRBV12-4; 10 nucleotides line up with TRBD2. The V segment lost 5 bases and the J segment 5 bases; nucleotides outside the gene matches: 8. CDR3 length: 15 amino acids.

The rearrangement joins TRBV28 to TRBJ1-5, with no clear D. CDR3 length: 15 amino acids. Germline V gene sequence: CDR1 MDHEN, CDR2 SYDVKM. V was trimmed by 3 bases and J by 0 bases, leaving 9 bases between them. The CDR3 reads CASSLRRDSNQPQHF. For the CDR3, the DNA is TGTGCCAGCAGTTTGCGGCGGGATAGCAATCAGCCCCAGCATTTT.

The chain couples TRBV20-1 to TRBJ2-3; TRBD2 agrees at 15 bases. After removal of 5 bases from V and 2 bases from J, the junction contained 11 bases not matched to a gene. The CDR3 is made up of 18 amino acids. Germline V CDR1 and CDR2: DFQATT, SNEGSKA (reference sequence). DNA for the CDR3: TGCAGTGCTGAAGGACTAGCGGGGGGGCCTGGAACCACAGATACGCAGTATTTT. This encodes CSAEGLAGGPGTTDTQYF.

The chain uses TRBV28 and TRBJ2-1, with TRBD2 matching over 9 bases. The V gene end was trimmed by 6 bases and the J gene end by 3 bases; junction bases not matched to a gene: 6. Germline loops: CDR1 MDHEN, CDR2 SYDVKM. The CDR3 is 15 residues long. CDR3 region: CASRRSGGNYNEQFF. The CDR3 DNA sequence: TGTGCCAGCAGACGTAGCGGGGGTAACTACAATGAGCAGTTCTTC. Using reference TRBV28 and TRBJ2-1 for the parts outside the CDR3, the full variable domain is DVKVTQSSRYLVKRTGEKVFLECVQDMDHENMFWYRQDPGLGLRLIYFSYDVKMKEKGDIPEGYSVSREKKERFSLILESASTNQTSMYLCASRRSGGNYNEQFFGPGTRLTVL.

V gene TRBV7-2 combines with J gene TRBJ2-2; TRBD2 matches at 8 bases. The CDR3 covers 17 residues. V shed 0 bases and J 5 bases; nucleotides not matched to a gene: 8. From germline, CDR1 is SGHTA and CDR2 FQGNSA. DNA of the CDR3: TGTGCCAGCAGCTTAGCGCCAGCGGGAGTCGGAACCGGGGAGCTGTTTTTT. Its protein is CASSLAPAGVGTGELFF.

This chain uses TRBV19 with TRBJ2-3; the D is unclear. Germline loops: CDR1 LNHDA, CDR2 SQIVND (reference sequence). Trimming stripped 0 bases from V and 2 bases from J, with 9 bases between. The CDR3 has 15 residues. DNA for the CDR3: TGTGCCAGTAGTATAGACAGTTGGAACACAGATACGCAGTATTTT. Protein: CASSIDSWNTDTQYF. Looking up the rest from reference TRBV19 and TRBJ2-3 gives the full variable domain: DGGITQSPKYLFRKEGQNVTLSCEQNLNHDAMYWYRQDPGQGLRLIYYSQIVNDFQKGDIAEGYSVSREKKESFPLTVTSAQKNPTAFYLCASSIDSWNTDTQYFGPGTRLTVL.

This clonotype was seen repeatedly, ten times or more. The chain uses TRBV7-2 and TRBJ1-4; the D is unclear. Trimming cost V 5 bases and J 1 base, with 11 bases left between them. CDR3 size: 15 residues. Germline CDR1 SGHTA, CDR2 FQGNSA. The CDR3 DNA sequence: TGTGCCAGCAGCCTACGTGGTAGAACTAATGAAAAACTGTTTTTT. Residues: CASSLRGRTNEKLFF.

This chain uses TRBV19 with TRBJ1-6; D unclear. There are 16 residues in the CDR3. V was shortened by 5 bases and J by 3 bases, with 14 bases between the two germline ends. The germline V gene has CDR1 LNHDA and CDR2 SQIVND (reference sequence). CDR3 bases: TGTGCCAGTAGTCGGACGCCTGAGATCTATAATTCACCCCTCCACTTT. Amino acids: CASSRTPEIYNSPLHF.

The V call is TRBV7-6, the J call TRBJ2-2; the D gene is possibly TRBD2 (5 bases). This CDR3 is built from 13 residues. V shed 6 bases and J shed 7 bases, with 12 bases lying between them. Germline CDR1 SGHVS, CDR2 FNYEAQ. DNA for the CDR3: TGTGCCAGCAGGCTAGTTCGGGGCGGGGAGCTGTTTTTT. Translated: CASRLVRGGELFF.

This clonotype was detected only a few times. The rearrangement links TRBV7-6 to TRBJ2-3; the D gene is possibly TRBD2 (6 bases). Germline CDR1 reads SGHVS; CDR2 reads FNYEAQ. This CDR3 is built from 17 residues. The germline V and J ends were trimmed by 6 bases and 1 base, with 20 bases remaining between them. CDR3 sequence (DNA): TGTGCCAGCAGGCAGGAGATGAGCGGAGGGGGCACAGATACGCAGTATTTT. Its protein is CASRQEMSGGGTDTQYF.

As concerns this clonotype: The junction does not match germline at one end; this may be a read error. J is TRBJ2-5 and V is TRBV6-5; TRBD1 matches 7 bases. This CDR3 has 15 residues. Germline-derived CDR1 and CDR2 are MNHEY and SVGAGI. CDR3: CASSNSQGWGETQYF. The CDR3 DNA reads TGTGCCAGCAGTAACTCACAGGGGTGGGGGGAGACCCAGTACTTC.

This sequence joins TRBV3-1 and TRBJ2-7, with 7 bases lining up with TRBD1. Germline V gene sequence: CDR1 LGHDT, CDR2 YNNKEL (reference sequence). The CDR3 contains 14 residues. V lost 5 bases and J lost 3; bases outside the gene matches: 7. CDR3 protein: CASSTRQGSYEQYF. CDR3 sequence (DNA): TGTGCCAGCAGCACCCGACAGGGTAGCTACGAGCAGTACTTC.

This clonotype has a handful of counts. The rearrangement uses TRBV7-2 and TRBJ2-2, with a tentative D call TRBD2 (5 bases). V was clipped by 2 bases and J by 3 bases, with 10 bases between them. Germline lookup yields CDR1 SGHTA and CDR2 FQGNSA. The CDR3 spans 15 residues. This chain's CDR3 is CASSLTGWDTGELFF. Written as DNA, the CDR3 is TGTGCCAGCAGCTTAACGGGGTGGGACACCGGGGAGCTGTTTTTT.